The T cell receptor beta chain described here comes from a study of blood T cell repertoires in COVID-19. TCRdb keeps only in-frame clones here, not all; method: immunoSEQ multiplex PCR. The sample includes about 260,000 clones, roughly 86% of them seen just once. The CDR3 is made up of 13 amino acids. CDR1 and CDR2 from the germline V gene are MGHDK and SYGVNS. V was clipped by 4 bases and J by 2 bases, with 8 bases between them. The material sequenced was peripheral blood. The chain joins TRBV25-1 to TRBJ1-2; D is possibly TRBD1 (5 bases). This receptor was identified in a man between 40 and 49 years old who had recovered from COVID-19. CDR3: CASSAGGNYGYTF. The CDR3 region has the DNA TGTGCCAGCAGTGCTGGGGGGAACTATGGCTACACCTTC.